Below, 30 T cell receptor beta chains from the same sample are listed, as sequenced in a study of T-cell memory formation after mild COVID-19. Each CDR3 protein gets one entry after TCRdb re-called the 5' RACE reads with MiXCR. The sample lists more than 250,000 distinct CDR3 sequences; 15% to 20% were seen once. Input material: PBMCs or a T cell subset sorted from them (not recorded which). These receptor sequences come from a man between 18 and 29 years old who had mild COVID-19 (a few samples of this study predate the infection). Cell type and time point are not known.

The CDR3 coding sequence is TGTGCCAGCAGCTCGACCCTGCAGGGGGAGACTGAAGCTTTCTTT. Translated: CASSSTLQGETEAFF. This chain connects TRBV5-6 to TRBJ1-1; 7 bases are a match to TRBD1. CDR1 is SGHDT and CDR2 is YYEEEE in the germline V gene. The CDR3 totals 15 residues. Unmatched junction bases numbered 10, after V lost 3 bases and J lost 5 bases.

The CDR3 region has the DNA TGTGCCAGCAGCTGGAACAGGGGTCCAGATACGCAGTATTTT. Protein sequence: CASSWNRGPDTQYF. This chain uses TRBV7-2 with TRBJ2-3; 7 bases map to TRBD1. Germline V gene lookup returns CDR1 SGHTA and CDR2 FQGNSA. After removal of 4 bases from V and 4 bases from J, the junction contained 5 bases not matched to a gene. The CDR3 consists of 14 residues.

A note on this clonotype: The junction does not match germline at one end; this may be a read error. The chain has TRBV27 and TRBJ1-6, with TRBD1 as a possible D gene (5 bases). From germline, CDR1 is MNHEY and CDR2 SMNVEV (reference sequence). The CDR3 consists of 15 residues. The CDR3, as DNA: TGTGCCAGCAGTCCCGGGGCAGCCTATAATTCACCCCTCAACTTT. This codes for CASSPGAAYNSPLNF.

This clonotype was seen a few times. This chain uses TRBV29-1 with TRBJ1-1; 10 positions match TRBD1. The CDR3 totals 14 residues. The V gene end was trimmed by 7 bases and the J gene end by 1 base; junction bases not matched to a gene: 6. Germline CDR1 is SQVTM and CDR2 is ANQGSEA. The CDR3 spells CSAWTGGRNTEAFF. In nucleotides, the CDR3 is TGCAGCGCTTGGACAGGGGGAAGGAACACTGAAGCTTTCTTT.

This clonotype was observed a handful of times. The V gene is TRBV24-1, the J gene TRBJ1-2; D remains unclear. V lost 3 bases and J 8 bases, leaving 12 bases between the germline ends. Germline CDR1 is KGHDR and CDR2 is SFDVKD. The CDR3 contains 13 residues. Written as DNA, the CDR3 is TGTGCCACCAGTGATCCGGACTGGTCGGGCTACACCTTC. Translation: CATSDPDWSGYTF.

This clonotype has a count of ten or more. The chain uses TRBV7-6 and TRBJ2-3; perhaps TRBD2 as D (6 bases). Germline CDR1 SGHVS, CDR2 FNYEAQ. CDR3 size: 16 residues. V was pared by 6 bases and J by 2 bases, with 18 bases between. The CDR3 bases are TGTGCCAGCAGTATCGGGCCCGGGGGAGACACAGATACGCAGTATTTT. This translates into CASSIGPGGDTDTQYF.

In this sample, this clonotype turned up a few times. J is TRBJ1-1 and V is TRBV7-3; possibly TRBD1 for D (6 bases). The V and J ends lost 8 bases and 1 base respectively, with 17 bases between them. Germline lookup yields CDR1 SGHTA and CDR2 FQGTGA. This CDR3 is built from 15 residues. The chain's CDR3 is CASLTETGPNTEAFF. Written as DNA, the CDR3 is TGTGCCAGCCTAACCGAGACAGGCCCGAACACTGAAGCTTTCTTT.

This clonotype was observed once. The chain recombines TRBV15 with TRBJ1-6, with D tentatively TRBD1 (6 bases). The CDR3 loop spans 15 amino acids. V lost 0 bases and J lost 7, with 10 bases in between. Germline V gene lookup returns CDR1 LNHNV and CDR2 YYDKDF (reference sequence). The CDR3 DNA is TGTGCCACCAGCAGAGAAGGGACATGGAATTCACCCCTCCACTTT. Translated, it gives CATSREGTWNSPLHF.

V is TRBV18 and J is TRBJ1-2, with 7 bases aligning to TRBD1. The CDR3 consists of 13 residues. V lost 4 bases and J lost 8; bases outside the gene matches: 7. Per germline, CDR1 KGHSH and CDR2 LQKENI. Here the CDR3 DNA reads TGTGCCAGCTCACTTTACGACAGGGACGGCTACACCTTC. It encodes CASSLYDRDGYTF.

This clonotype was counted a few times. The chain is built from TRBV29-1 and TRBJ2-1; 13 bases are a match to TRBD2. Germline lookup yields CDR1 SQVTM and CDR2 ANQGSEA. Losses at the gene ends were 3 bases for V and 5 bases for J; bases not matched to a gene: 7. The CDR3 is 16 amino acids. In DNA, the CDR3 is TGCAGCGTTGAGCTGGGACTAGCGGGGCGTCACAATGAGCAGTTCTTC. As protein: CSVELGLAGRHNEQFF.

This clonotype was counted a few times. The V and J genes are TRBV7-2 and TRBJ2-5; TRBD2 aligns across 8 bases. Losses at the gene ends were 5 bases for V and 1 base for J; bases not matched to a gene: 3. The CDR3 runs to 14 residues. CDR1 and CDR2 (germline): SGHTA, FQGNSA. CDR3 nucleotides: TGTGCCAGCAGCATTAGCGGGGCCCAAGAGACCCAGTACTTC. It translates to CASSISGAQETQYF.

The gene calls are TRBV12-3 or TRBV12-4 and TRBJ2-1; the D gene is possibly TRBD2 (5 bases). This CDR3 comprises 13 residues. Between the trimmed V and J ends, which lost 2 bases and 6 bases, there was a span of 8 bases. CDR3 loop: CASSLPGSNEQFF. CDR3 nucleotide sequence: TGTGCCAGCAGTTTACCGGGGTCCAATGAGCAGTTCTTC.

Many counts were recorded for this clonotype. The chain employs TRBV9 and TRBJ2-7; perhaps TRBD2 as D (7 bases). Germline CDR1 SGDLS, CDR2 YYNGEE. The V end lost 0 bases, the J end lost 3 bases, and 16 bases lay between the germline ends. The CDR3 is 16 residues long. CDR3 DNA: TGTGCCAGCAGCGTAGACCGCGGGGGCTCTCTCTACGAGCAGTACTTC. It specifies CASSVDRGGSLYEQYF.

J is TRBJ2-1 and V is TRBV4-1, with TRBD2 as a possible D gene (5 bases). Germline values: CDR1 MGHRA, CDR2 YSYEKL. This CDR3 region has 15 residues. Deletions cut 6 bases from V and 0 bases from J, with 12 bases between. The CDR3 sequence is CASRSAEISYNEQFF. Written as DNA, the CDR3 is TGCGCCAGCAGGTCAGCGGAGATCTCCTACAATGAGCAGTTCTTC.

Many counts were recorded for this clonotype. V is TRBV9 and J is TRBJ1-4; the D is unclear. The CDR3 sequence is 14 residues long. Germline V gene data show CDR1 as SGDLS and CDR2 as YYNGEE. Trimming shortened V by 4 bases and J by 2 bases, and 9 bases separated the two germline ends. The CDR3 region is CASSKLTTNEKLFF. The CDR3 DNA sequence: TGTGCCAGCAGCAAATTAACCACTAATGAAAAACTGTTTTTT.

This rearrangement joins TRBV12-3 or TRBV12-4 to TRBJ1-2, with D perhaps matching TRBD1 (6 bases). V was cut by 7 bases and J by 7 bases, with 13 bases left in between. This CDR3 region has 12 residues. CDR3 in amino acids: CASTLLRGGYTF. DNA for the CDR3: TGTGCCAGCACCTTACTCAGGGGTGGCTACACCTTC.

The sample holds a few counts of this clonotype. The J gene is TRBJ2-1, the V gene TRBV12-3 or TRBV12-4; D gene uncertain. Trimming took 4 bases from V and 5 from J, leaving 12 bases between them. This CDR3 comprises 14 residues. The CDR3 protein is CASSWVGRHNEQFF. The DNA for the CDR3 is TGTGCCAGCAGTTGGGTAGGGCGCCACAATGAGCAGTTCTTC.

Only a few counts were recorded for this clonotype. The CDR3 loop is CATSRDRVRNTIYF. The CDR3 nucleotides are TGTGCCACCAGCAGAGATCGGGTACGAAACACCATATATTTT. The chain uses TRBV15 and TRBJ1-3; D is undetermined. The CDR3 totals 14 residues. V lost 0 bases and J 5 bases, leaving 8 bases between the germline ends. Germline values: CDR1 LNHNV, CDR2 YYDKDF (reference sequence).

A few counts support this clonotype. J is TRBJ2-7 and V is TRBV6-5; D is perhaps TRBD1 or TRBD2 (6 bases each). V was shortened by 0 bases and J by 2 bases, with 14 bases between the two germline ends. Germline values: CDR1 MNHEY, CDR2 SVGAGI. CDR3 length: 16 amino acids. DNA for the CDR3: TGTGCCAGCAGTTACTCGGAGCTAGGGGGGACCTACGAGCAGTACTTC. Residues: CASSYSELGGTYEQYF.

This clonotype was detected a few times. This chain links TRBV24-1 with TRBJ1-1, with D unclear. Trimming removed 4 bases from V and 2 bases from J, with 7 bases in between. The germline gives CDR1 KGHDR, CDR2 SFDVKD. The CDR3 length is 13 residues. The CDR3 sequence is CATSDSANTEAFF. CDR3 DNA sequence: TGTGCCACCAGTGACTCAGCTAACACTGAAGCTTTCTTT.

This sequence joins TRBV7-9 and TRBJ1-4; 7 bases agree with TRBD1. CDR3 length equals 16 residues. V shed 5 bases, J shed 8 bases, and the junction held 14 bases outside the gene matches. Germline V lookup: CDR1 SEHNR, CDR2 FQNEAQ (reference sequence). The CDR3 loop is CASSPSGQSWGEKLFF. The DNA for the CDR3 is TGTGCCAGCAGCCCATCGGGACAGTCGTGGGGGGAAAAACTGTTTTTT.

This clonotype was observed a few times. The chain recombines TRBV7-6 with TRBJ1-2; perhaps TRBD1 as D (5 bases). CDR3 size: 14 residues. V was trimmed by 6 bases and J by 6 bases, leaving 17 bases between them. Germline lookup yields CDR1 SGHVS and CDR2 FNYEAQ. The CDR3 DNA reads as TGTGCCAGCAGTCCCCACGGGGGGTTCAATGGCTACACCTTC. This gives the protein CASSPHGGFNGYTF.

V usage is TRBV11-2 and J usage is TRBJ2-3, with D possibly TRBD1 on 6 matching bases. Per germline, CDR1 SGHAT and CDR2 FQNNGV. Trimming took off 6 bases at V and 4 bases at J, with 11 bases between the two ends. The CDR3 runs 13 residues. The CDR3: CASRRDRSDTQYF. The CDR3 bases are TGTGCCAGCAGAAGAGACAGGTCAGATACGCAGTATTTT.

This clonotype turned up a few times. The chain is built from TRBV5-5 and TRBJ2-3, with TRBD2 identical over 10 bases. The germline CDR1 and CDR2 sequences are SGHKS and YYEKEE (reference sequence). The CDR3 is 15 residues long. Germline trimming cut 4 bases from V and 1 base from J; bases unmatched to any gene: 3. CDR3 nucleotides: TGTGCCAGCAGCCCAGCGGGGGGGCGCACAGATACGCAGTATTTT. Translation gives CASSPAGGRTDTQYF.

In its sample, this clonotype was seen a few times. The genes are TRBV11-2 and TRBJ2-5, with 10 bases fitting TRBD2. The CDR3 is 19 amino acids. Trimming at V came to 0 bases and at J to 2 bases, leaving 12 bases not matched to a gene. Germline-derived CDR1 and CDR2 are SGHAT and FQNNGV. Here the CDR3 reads CASSLDQLAGDPLQETQYF. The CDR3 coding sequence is TGTGCCAGCAGCTTAGATCAGCTAGCGGGGGACCCTTTACAAGAGACCCAGTACTTC.

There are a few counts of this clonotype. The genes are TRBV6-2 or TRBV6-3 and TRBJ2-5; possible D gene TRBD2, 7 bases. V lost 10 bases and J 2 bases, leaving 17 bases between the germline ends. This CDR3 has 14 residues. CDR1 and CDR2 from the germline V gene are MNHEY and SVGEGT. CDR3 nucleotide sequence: TGTGCCACCAAGGAGGGGGGGCATCAAGAGACCCAGTACTTC. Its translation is CATKEGGHQETQYF.

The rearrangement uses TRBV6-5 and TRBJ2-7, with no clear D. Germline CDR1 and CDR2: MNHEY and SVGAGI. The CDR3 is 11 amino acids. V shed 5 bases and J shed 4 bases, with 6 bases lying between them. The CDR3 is CASSNGYEQYF. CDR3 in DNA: TGTGCCAGCAGTAATGGTTACGAGCAGTACTTC.

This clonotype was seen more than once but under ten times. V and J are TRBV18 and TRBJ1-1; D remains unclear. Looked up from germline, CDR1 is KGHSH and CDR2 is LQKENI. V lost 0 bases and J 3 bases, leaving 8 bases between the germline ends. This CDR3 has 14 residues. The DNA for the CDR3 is TGTGCCAGCTCACCACCGGGGTCTCACACTGAAGCTTTCTTT. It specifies CASSPPGSHTEAFF. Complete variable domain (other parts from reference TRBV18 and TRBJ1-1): NAGVMQNPRHLVRRRGQEARLRCSPMKGHSHVYWYRQLPEEGLKFMVYLQKENIIDESGMPKERFSAEFPKEGPSILRIQQVVRGDSAAYFCASSPPGSHTEAFFGQGTRLTVV.

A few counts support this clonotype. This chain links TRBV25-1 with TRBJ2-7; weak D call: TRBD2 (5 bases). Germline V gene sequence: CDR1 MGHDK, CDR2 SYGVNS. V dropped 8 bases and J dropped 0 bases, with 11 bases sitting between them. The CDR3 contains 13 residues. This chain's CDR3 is CASAEGNSYEQYV. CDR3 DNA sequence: TGTGCCAGCGCCGAGGGAAACTCCTACGAGCAGTACGTC.

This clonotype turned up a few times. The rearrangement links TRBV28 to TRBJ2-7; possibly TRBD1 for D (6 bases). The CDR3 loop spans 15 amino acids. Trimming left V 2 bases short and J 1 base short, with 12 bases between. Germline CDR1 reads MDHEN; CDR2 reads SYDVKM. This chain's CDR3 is CASSLGQSESYEQYV. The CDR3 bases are TGTGCCAGCAGTTTAGGACAGTCAGAATCCTACGAGCAGTACGTC.